What follows are 24 T cell receptor beta chains derived from one specimen sequenced in a study of blood T cell repertoires in COVID-19. Data came from immunoSEQ multiplex PCR; TCRdb stores just in-frame clones and leaves some out. Among 200,000 to 250,000 clones listed, roughly 77% were seen once. The sample taken for sequencing was PBMCs or T cells enriched from blood (not recorded which). Receptor source: a middle-aged man who had recovered from COVID-19.

The chain uses TRBV18 and TRBJ1-2, with 9 bases fitting TRBD1. J was trimmed by 4 bases and V by 8 bases; bases with no gene match: 5. Germline assignment: CDR1 KGHSH and CDR2 LQKENI. The CDR3 totals 13 residues. The CDR3 loop reads CASEQGAIYGYTF. In nucleotides, the CDR3 is TGTGCCAGCGAACAGGGGGCAATCTATGGCTACACCTTC.

This clone was seen a few times. The chain uses TRBV18 and TRBJ1-1; no clear D gene. Germline V gene data show CDR1 as KGHSH and CDR2 as LQKENI. The ends were cut back, 0 bases at V and 0 bases at J, with 11 bases in the middle. The CDR3 runs to 16 residues. The CDR3 spells CASSPPGKSMNTEAFF. The CDR3 DNA follows: TGTGCCAGCTCACCACCGGGCAAGAGCATGAACACTGAAGCTTTCTTT. Based on the CDR3 plus reference TRBV18 and TRBJ1-1, the full variable domain is NAGVMQNPRHLVRRRGQEARLRCSPMKGHSHVYWYRQLPEEGLKFMVYLQKENIIDESGMPKERFSAEFPKEGPSILRIQQVVRGDSAAYFCASSPPGKSMNTEAFFGQGTRLTVV.

The table lists this clone with a few counts. The genes are TRBV27 and TRBJ1-5; 8 bases are shared with TRBD1. Trimming took 4 bases from V and 7 from J; bases not matched to a gene: 12. Per the germline V gene, CDR1 is MNHEY and CDR2 is SMNVEV (reference sequence). The CDR3 is made up of 16 amino acids. The CDR3 coding sequence is TGTGCCAGCAGTTCGCTACAGGGGGGAGGTGGACAGCCCCAGCATTTT. It specifies CASSSLQGGGGQPQHF.

This sequence joins TRBV5-6 and TRBJ1-2, with D perhaps TRBD1 (6 bases). Trimming took off 2 bases at V and 4 bases at J, with 12 bases between the two ends. CDR3 size: 14 residues. From germline, CDR1 is SGHDT and CDR2 YYEEEE. DNA for the CDR3: TGTGCCAGCAGCTTCCAGGGGATGTTCTATGGCTACACCTTC. Translated, it gives CASSFQGMFYGYTF.

This clone was seen only a few times. The rearrangement joins TRBV19 to TRBJ1-5, with 11 bases that match TRBD1. Per the germline V gene, CDR1 is LNHDA and CDR2 is SQIVND (reference sequence). V lost 1 base and J lost 7; bases outside the gene matches: 6. The CDR3 spans 16 residues. The chain's CDR3 is CASSIVRGQGGQPQHF. The CDR3 DNA follows: TGTGCCAGTAGTATAGTTAGGGGACAGGGGGGCCAGCCCCAGCATTTT.

This clone was observed a handful of times. This chain joins TRBV7-9 and TRBJ1-5, with D hard to call. Germline-derived CDR1 and CDR2 are SEHNR and FQNEAQ (reference sequence). The V end was cut by 3 bases, the J end by 4 bases, with 7 bases between. The CDR3 runs to 13 residues. The CDR3 reads CASSFDGNQPQHF. Here the CDR3 DNA reads TGTGCCAGCAGCTTTGACGGGAATCAGCCCCAGCATTTT.

The V and J genes are TRBV30 and TRBJ1-2; D gene uncertain. Looked up from germline, CDR1 is GTSNPN and CDR2 is SVGIG (reference sequence). The CDR3 length is 14 residues. V lost 4 bases to trimming and J lost 4 bases, with 16 bases between them. The CDR3 region has the DNA TGTGCCTGGACGCCGCACAGCCAAGGCTATGGCTACACCTTC. Protein: CAWTPHSQGYGYTF.

The CDR3 nucleotides read TGTGCCAGCAGCTTAGGGGGAGGCACCTACGAGCAGTACTTC. This encodes CASSLGGGTYEQYF. The chain has TRBV7-6 and TRBJ2-7; D may be TRBD2 (6 bases). The V gene lost 1 base and the J gene lost 2 bases, with 9 bases spanning the gap. The V gene's germline CDR1 is SGHVS and CDR2 FNYEAQ. The CDR3 contains 14 residues. The variable domain in full, completed from reference TRBV7-6 and TRBJ2-7, reads GAGVSQSPRYKVTKRGQDVALRCDPISGHVSLYWYRQALGQGPEFLTYFNYEAQQDKSGLPNDRFSAERPEGSISTLTIQRTEQRDSAMYRCASSLGGGTYEQYFGPGTRLTVT.

This clone has just a few counts. V usage is TRBV11-2 and J usage is TRBJ2-7; perhaps TRBD1 as D (6 bases). The ends were cut back, 3 bases at V and 5 bases at J, with 20 bases in the middle. The CDR3 covers 16 residues. In germline, CDR1 is SGHAT, CDR2 FQNNGV. CDR3 nucleotides: TGTGCCAGCAGCTTTTTGCTACAGGGATCGACGGACGAGCAGTACTTC. It codes for CASSFLLQGSTDEQYF.

The chain joins TRBV5-1 to TRBJ2-1, with 7 positions matching TRBD2. This CDR3 has 18 residues. Per the germline V gene, CDR1 is SGHRS and CDR2 is YFSETQ. V was pared by 4 bases and J by 1 base, with 14 bases of the junction left unmatched. The CDR3 protein is CASSPAGRREKSYNEQFF. CDR3 nucleotides: TGCGCCAGCAGCCCGGCGGGGAGGCGGGAGAAATCCTACAATGAGCAGTTCTTC.

This clone was picked up one time. V is TRBV4-2 and J is TRBJ2-1; 8 bases are a match to TRBD2. The CDR3 has 15 amino acids. CDR1 is LGHNA, CDR2 YNFKEQ, per germline. V lost 3 bases, J lost 8 bases, and 9 bases stayed unmatched. In DNA, the CDR3 is TGTGCCAGCAGCCAGAGGGGAGCAGCGGGAGATGAGCAGTTCTTC. Residues: CASSQRGAAGDEQFF.

Many counts were recorded for this clone. V usage is TRBV7-2 and J usage is TRBJ1-1; no firm D call. Germline V gene sequence: CDR1 SGHTA, CDR2 FQGNSA. This CDR3 is built from 13 residues. V dropped 5 bases and J dropped 6 bases, with 13 bases sitting between them. The CDR3: CASSTRLGSEAFF. Written as DNA, the CDR3 is TGTGCCAGCAGCACTCGGTTGGGCTCTGAAGCTTTCTTT.

This chain connects TRBV2 to TRBJ2-1; the match to TRBD1 covers 7 bases. This CDR3 has 15 amino acids. Unmatched junction bases numbered 8, after V lost 4 bases and J lost 5 bases. Germline V gene lookup returns CDR1 SNHLY and CDR2 FYNNEI. In DNA form, the CDR3 reads TGTGCCAGCAGTGGGGTCAGGGGGATCAACAATGAGCAGTTCTTC. Translating it yields CASSGVRGINNEQFF.

V usage is TRBV2 and J usage is TRBJ2-1, with D hard to call. Germline CDR1 is SNHLY and CDR2 is FYNNEI. With 4 bases removed from V and 3 bases from J, the gap between germline ends came to 13 bases. CDR3 length equals 15 residues. CDR3 region: CASSVRISDYNEQFF. For the CDR3, the DNA is TGTGCCAGCAGTGTGAGGATTTCGGACTACAATGAGCAGTTCTTC.

The V call is TRBV19, the J call TRBJ1-2, with D possibly TRBD1 on 6 matching bases. V shed 4 bases and J shed 4 bases, with 16 bases lying between them. Germline values: CDR1 LNHDA, CDR2 SQIVND (reference sequence). The CDR3 is 15 amino acids. Here the CDR3 reads CASSRPRTATYGYTF. The CDR3 region has the DNA TGTGCCAGTAGTAGACCCCGGACAGCAACCTATGGCTACACCTTC.

V gene TRBV12-3 or TRBV12-4 combines with J gene TRBJ1-2; 7 bases are shared with TRBD1. This CDR3 has 13 amino acids. V lost 5 bases, J lost 4 bases, and 4 bases stayed unmatched. CDR3 coding DNA: TGTGCCAGCAGTATGGACAGGATCTATGGCTACACCTTC. Amino acids: CASSMDRIYGYTF.

The gene calls are TRBV19 and TRBJ2-5; 8 nucleotides align to TRBD1. The CDR3 runs 15 residues. V trimming: 2 bases; J trimming: 5 bases; junction bases outside the gene matches: 7. The V gene's germline CDR1 is LNHDA and CDR2 SQIVND (reference sequence). CDR3 residues: CASSISAGGHETQYF. DNA of the CDR3: TGTGCCAGTAGTATATCGGCAGGGGGCCACGAGACCCAGTACTTC.

This rearrangement joins TRBV7-8 to TRBJ1-4; D not certain. The V end was cut by 2 bases, the J end by 0 bases, with 7 bases between. CDR3 length equals 15 residues. CDR1 is SGHVS and CDR2 is FQNEAQ in the germline V gene. The CDR3 is CASSLTAATNEKLFF. CDR3 in DNA: TGTGCCAGCAGCTTAACAGCTGCAACTAATGAAAAACTGTTTTTT.

CDR3 nucleotides: TGTGCCAGCAGTTCTAGCCTGGTTGAAGCTTTCTTT. Residues: CASSSSLVEAFF. This chain uses TRBV28 with TRBJ1-1; D remains unclear. Germline CDR1 reads MDHEN; CDR2 reads SYDVKM. Trimming took 4 bases from V and 7 from J, leaving 10 bases between them. The length of the CDR3 is 12 residues.

The chain is built from TRBV5-4 and TRBJ1-1; D is unclear. Germline V CDR1 and CDR2: SGHNT, YYREEE (reference sequence). V gave up 4 bases and J gave up 6 bases, with 19 bases separating them. This CDR3 region has 15 residues. In DNA, the CDR3 is TGTGCCAGCAGCCCGATGACAAGGCAAAGCTCTGAAGCTTTCTTT. It specifies CASSPMTRQSSEAFF.

A single count supports this clone. This chain joins TRBV11-2 and TRBJ1-5; the match to TRBD1 covers 7 bases. Germline CDR1 SGHAT, CDR2 FQNNGV. Trimming at V came to 5 bases and at J to 5 bases, leaving 3 bases not matched to a gene. The CDR3 runs to 13 residues. This CDR3 is CASSIDRDQPQHF. In DNA, the CDR3 is TGTGCCAGCAGCATCGACAGGGATCAGCCCCAGCATTTT. The complete variable domain, with remaining parts taken from reference TRBV11-2 and TRBJ1-5, reads EAGVAQSPRYKIIEKRQSVAFWCNPISGHATLYWYQQILGQGPKLLIQFQNNGVVDDSQLPKDRFSAERLKGVDSTLKIQPAKLEDSAVYLCASSIDRDQPQHFGDGTRLSIL.

This chain uses TRBV5-1 with TRBJ1-6; D is perhaps TRBD1 (6 bases). Trimming removed 4 bases at V and 4 bases at J, with 12 bases between. The CDR3 has 15 residues. CDR1 SGHRS and CDR2 YFSETQ come from the germline V gene. The CDR3 region is CASSLQGGYNSPLHF. The DNA for the CDR3 is TGCGCCAGCAGCCTACAGGGAGGGTATAATTCACCCCTCCACTTT.

This chain connects TRBV4-1 to TRBJ2-1, with TRBD2 matching over 10 bases. CDR3 size: 16 residues. Germline assignment: CDR1 MGHRA and CDR2 YSYEKL. J was trimmed by 6 bases and V by 2 bases; bases with no gene match: 7. CDR3 DNA sequence: TGCGCCAGCAGCCAAACTTCTAGCGGGAGTGGCAATGAGCAGTTCTTC. Translation gives CASSQTSSGSGNEQFF.

The rearrangement links TRBV12-3 or TRBV12-4 to TRBJ2-1; 12 bases match TRBD2. The CDR3 totals 13 residues. V gave up 3 bases and J gave up 12 bases; unmatched junction bases: 3. For the CDR3, the DNA is TGTGCCAGCAGTTTTCTAGCGGGAGGGGCGCAGTTCTTC. Protein product: CASSFLAGGAQFF.